The 32 T cell receptor beta chains listed next were all sequenced from one sample in a study of T cell changes during pregnancy in multiple sclerosis. TCRdb's table, derived via immunoSEQ multiplex PCR, lists solely in-frame clones and lacks some. In the table there are about 55,000 clones, about 87% of which are singletons. Specimen: CD4+ T cells from peripheral blood mononuclear cells, collected in the first trimester of pregnancy. The receptors shown here come from a female donor with multiple sclerosis, enrolled in a pregnancy study.

V gene TRBV29-1 combines with J gene TRBJ1-1, with 8 nucleotides matching TRBD1. V dropped 7 bases and J dropped 4; count of bases not matched to a gene: 11. Germline V CDR1 and CDR2: SQVTM, ANQGSEA. The CDR3 runs 14 residues. The CDR3 nucleotides are TGCAGCGCCATAGGACAGGGAGTATCCACTGAAGCTTTCTTT. This codes for CSAIGQGVSTEAFF.

The CDR3 is CAISASGGRDSPLHF. CDR3 in DNA: TGTGCCATCAGTGCGTCCGGGGGGCGCGATTCACCCCTCCACTTT. The chain has TRBV10-3 and TRBJ1-6; D perhaps matches TRBD1 (6 bases). Trimming removed 4 bases from V and 8 bases from J, with 15 bases in between. The CDR3 has 15 residues. CDR1 is ENHRY, CDR2 SYGVKD, per germline.

The chain uses TRBV2 and TRBJ2-7, with D possibly TRBD2 on 6 matching bases. This CDR3 has 13 residues. Per germline, CDR1 SNHLY and CDR2 FYNNEI. Trimming cost V 7 bases and J 7 bases, with 17 bases left between them. This chain's CDR3 is CASTRDKGGEQYF. In DNA form, the CDR3 reads TGTGCCAGCACCAGAGACAAGGGAGGTGAGCAGTACTTC.

This sequence joins TRBV18 and TRBJ1-3; D possibly corresponds to TRBD1 (5 bases). The ends were cut back, 1 base at V and 0 bases at J, with 16 bases in the middle. This CDR3 is built from 18 residues. Germline V gene sequence: CDR1 KGHSH, CDR2 LQKENI. The CDR3 region has the DNA TGTGCCAGCTCACCACTGCAGGGTAAATCCGTCTCTGGAAACACCATATATTTT. This sequence encodes CASSPLQGKSVSGNTIYF.

The chain carries TRBV7-3 and TRBJ2-7; 8 nucleotides match TRBD1. This CDR3 is built from 16 residues. The V segment lost 2 bases and the J segment 3 bases; nucleotides outside the gene matches: 9. The germline CDR1 and CDR2 sequences are SGHTA and FQGTGA. CDR3 bases: TGTGCCAGCAGCTTATTACTTGGGGACAGGTACTACGAGCAGTACTTC. This translates into CASSLLLGDRYYEQYF.

V gene TRBV2 combines with J gene TRBJ1-1; no definite D call. Trimming took 5 bases from V and 2 from J, leaving 9 bases between them. The CDR3 covers 13 residues. Per the germline V gene, CDR1 is SNHLY and CDR2 is FYNNEI. The CDR3 DNA follows: TGTGCCAGCAGTCCGACATTTAACACTGAAGCTTTCTTT. Protein: CASSPTFNTEAFF.

The J gene is TRBJ1-3, the V gene TRBV5-4; D call uncertain. The V end lost 0 bases, the J end lost 1 base, and 8 bases lay between the germline ends. CDR3 length: 15 amino acids. The germline V gene has CDR1 SGHNT and CDR2 YYREEE (reference sequence). The DNA for the CDR3 is TGTGCCAGCAGCTTGGGGGGAGCTTCTGGAAACACCATATATTTT. It specifies CASSLGGASGNTIYF.

The chain combines TRBV14 with TRBJ2-7; the match to TRBD1 covers 9 bases. The CDR3 spans 15 residues. The V gene's germline CDR1 is SGHDN and CDR2 FVKESK. V lost 1 base, J lost 5 bases, and 6 bases stayed unmatched. DNA of the CDR3: TGTGCCAGCAGCCAAGGGACAGGGGTCTTGCACGAGCAGTACTTC. It encodes CASSQGTGVLHEQYF.

The chain joins TRBV30 to TRBJ2-7; the match to TRBD2 covers 12 bases. J lost 0 bases, V lost 1 base, and 4 bases had no gene match. Per the germline V gene, CDR1 is GTSNPN and CDR2 is SVGIG (reference sequence). The CDR3 runs 16 residues. The CDR3 loop reads CAWSGLAGASSYEQYF. The CDR3 nucleotides read TGTGCCTGGAGTGGACTAGCGGGGGCTAGCTCCTACGAGCAGTACTTC.

The chain is built from TRBV19 and TRBJ1-1; 7 positions match TRBD1. Germline CDR1 and CDR2: LNHDA and SQIVND (reference sequence). This CDR3 comprises 13 residues. Trimming cost V 5 bases and J 3 bases; bases outside gene matches: 3. The CDR3 protein is CASSADRDTEAFF. For the CDR3, the DNA is TGTGCCAGTAGTGCTGACAGGGACACTGAAGCTTTCTTT.

This clone has just a few counts. The rearrangement uses TRBV11-2 and TRBJ1-6, with D unresolved. V lost 0 bases, J lost 2 bases, and 5 bases lay in between. CDR1 SGHAT and CDR2 FQNNGV come from the germline V gene. The CDR3 runs to 15 residues. CDR3: CASSLELAYNSPLHF. The CDR3 DNA reads as TGTGCCAGCAGCTTAGAGTTAGCCTATAATTCACCCCTCCACTTT. Together with reference TRBV11-2 and TRBJ1-6, the CDR3 gives the full variable domain: EAGVAQSPRYKIIEKRQSVAFWCNPISGHATLYWYQQILGQGPKLLIQFQNNGVVDDSQLPKDRFSAERLKGVDSTLKIQPAKLEDSAVYLCASSLELAYNSPLHFGNGTRLTVT.

V is TRBV5-6 and J is TRBJ2-1, with 8 bases fitting TRBD1. Germline CDR1 is SGHDT and CDR2 is YYEEEE. The CDR3 runs to 15 residues. The trim removed 3 bases at V and 6 bases at J, leaving 8 bases unmatched. The CDR3 reads CASSYGTGAFNEQFF. The DNA of the CDR3 is TGTGCCAGCAGCTACGGGACAGGCGCCTTCAATGAGCAGTTCTTC.

The CDR3 nucleotides read TGTGCCAGCAGCTTGGTAGGACAGGGGGCGGCGGAGACCCAGTACTTC. Translation gives CASSLVGQGAAETQYF. V usage is TRBV5-6 and J usage is TRBJ2-5; 11 nucleotides agree with TRBD1. The V gene end was trimmed by 0 bases and the J gene end by 5 bases; junction bases not matched to a gene: 6. The CDR3 has 16 residues. Germline CDR1 reads SGHDT; CDR2 reads YYEEEE. The full variable domain, with the rest looked up from reference TRBV5-6 and TRBJ2-5, is DAGVTQSPTHLIKTRGQQVTLRCSPKSGHDTVSWYQQALGQGPQFIFQYYEEEERQRGNFPDRFSGHQFPNYSSELNVNALLLGDSALYLCASSLVGQGAAETQYFGPGTRLLVL.

This clone was picked up a small number of times. The chain couples TRBV28 to TRBJ2-7; a possible D gene is TRBD2 (5 bases). Per the germline V gene, CDR1 is MDHEN and CDR2 is SYDVKM. The length of the CDR3 is 12 residues. V lost 7 bases and J lost 1, with 8 bases in between. The CDR3 sequence: CASISGSYEQYF. CDR3 DNA: TGTGCCAGCATCTCGGGGTCCTACGAGCAGTACTTC.

This chain links TRBV19 with TRBJ1-6; D may be TRBD1 (5 bases). The germline V and J ends were trimmed by 3 bases and 0 bases, with 12 bases remaining between them. Looked up from germline, CDR1 is LNHDA and CDR2 is SQIVND (reference sequence). The CDR3 covers 17 residues. The CDR3 bases are TGTGCCAGTAGTATTGACAGAGCAAGCTCCTATAATTCACCCCTCCACTTT. As protein: CASSIDRASSYNSPLHF.

The rearrangement joins TRBV5-1 to TRBJ2-5, with a weak D call TRBD2 (7 bases). Germline V gene lookup returns CDR1 SGHRS and CDR2 YFSETQ. V gave up 2 bases and J gave up 4 bases, with 12 bases separating them. The CDR3 is 14 residues long. CDR3 DNA: TGCGCCAGCAGCTTTCGGGGGGCCTCAGAGACCCAGTACTTC. Translating gives CASSFRGASETQYF.

The CDR3 is CASSFLSAGGSSRPQHF. The CDR3 DNA follows: TGTGCCAGCAGTTTTTTATCGGCAGGAGGATCGAGTAGGCCCCAGCATTTT. This chain joins TRBV28 and TRBJ1-5; D gene unclear. This CDR3 contains 17 residues. V lost 3 bases to trimming and J lost 9 bases, with 24 bases between them. CDR1 and CDR2 from the germline V gene are MDHEN and SYDVKM. Looking up the rest from reference TRBV28 and TRBJ1-5 gives the full variable domain: DVKVTQSSRYLVKRTGEKVFLECVQDMDHENMFWYRQDPGLGLRLIYFSYDVKMKEKGDIPEGYSVSREKKERFSLILESASTNQTSMYLCASSFLSAGGSSRPQHFGDGTRLSIL.

This chain joins TRBV7-2 and TRBJ2-1, with 8 bases that match TRBD2. Germline lookup yields CDR1 SGHTA and CDR2 FQGNSA. The CDR3 is 16 residues long. V was pared by 1 base and J by 4 bases, with 6 bases of the junction left unmatched. CDR3 bases: TGTGCCAGCAGCTTAGTTCGGGGGGGGTCTTACAATGAGCAGTTCTTC. Translation: CASSLVRGGSYNEQFF.

The V gene is TRBV11-2, the J gene TRBJ2-4; D is uncertain. This CDR3 comprises 15 residues. Germline CDR1 and CDR2: SGHAT and FQNNGV. V gave up 0 bases and J gave up 3 bases, with 9 bases separating them. CDR3 in DNA: TGTGCCAGCAGCTTAGACGGCCTAGGCAAAAACATTCAGTACTTC. Amino acid sequence: CASSLDGLGKNIQYF.

This chain joins TRBV5-5 and TRBJ2-5, with 9 positions matching TRBD2. CDR3 length: 16 amino acids. V shed 0 bases, J shed 5 bases, and the junction held 8 bases outside the gene matches. Germline CDR1 is SGHKS and CDR2 is YYEKEE (reference sequence). For the CDR3, the DNA is TGTGCCAGCAGCTTGGCCCGGACTAGCGTGGGGGAGACCCAGTACTTC. Protein: CASSLARTSVGETQYF. Full variable domain (rest looked up from reference TRBV5-5 and TRBJ2-5): DAGVTQSPTHLIKTRGQQVTLRCSPISGHKSVSWYQQVLGQGPQFIFQYYEKEERGRGNFPDRFSARQFPNYSSELNVNALLLGDSALYLCASSLARTSVGETQYFGPGTRLLVL.

This clone has just one count. The chain joins TRBV7-8 to TRBJ1-1; D is perhaps TRBD1 (5 bases). The germline gives CDR1 SGHVS, CDR2 FQNEAQ. The V gene lost 5 bases and the J gene lost 0 bases, with 13 bases spanning the gap. This CDR3 has 15 residues. The CDR3 protein is CASSNTGTVNTEAFF. CDR3 nucleotide sequence: TGTGCCAGCAGCAACACAGGAACAGTGAACACTGAAGCTTTCTTT.

The rearrangement links TRBV28 to TRBJ1-3, with 9 bases matching TRBD1. J lost 3 bases, V lost 5 bases, and 8 bases had no gene match. The CDR3 consists of 16 residues. In germline, CDR1 is MDHEN, CDR2 SYDVKM. The CDR3 DNA reads TGTGCCAGCAGTCCTTCTACAGGGGGCAATGGAAACACCATATATTTT. It yields the protein CASSPSTGGNGNTIYF.

This chain links TRBV29-1 with TRBJ2-7; possibly TRBD2 for D (6 bases). The CDR3 totals 14 residues. V was pared by 2 bases and J by 2 bases, with 13 bases between. Germline assignment: CDR1 SQVTM and CDR2 ANQGSEA. CDR3 in DNA: TGCAGCGTTGAATGCCTAGCGAGCACCTACGAGCAGTACTTC. It is translated as CSVECLASTYEQYF.

As concerns this clone: Its ends do not fully match the called genes, so a read error is possible. V is TRBV6-4 and J is TRBJ2-7; 7 bases match TRBD2. CDR3 size: 11 residues. Germline V CDR1 and CDR2: MRHNA, SNTAGT. The CDR3 loop reads CARQTRTRRVF. CDR3 nucleotide sequence: TGTGCCAGACAAACTCGGACTAGACGAGTCTTC.

Note on this clone: Other DNA variants within this sample encode the same CDR3. The rearrangement uses TRBV14 and TRBJ2-1, with 8 bases aligning to TRBD2. The germline CDR1 and CDR2 sequences are SGHDN and FVKESK. The CDR3 length is 16 residues. V lost 1 base and J lost 4; bases outside the gene matches: 6. The CDR3 spells CASSQGGVAGYNEQFF. For the CDR3, the DNA is TGTGCCAGCAGCCAAGGGGGAGTAGCGGGATACAATGAGCAGTTCTTC.

The chain has TRBV7-9 and TRBJ1-5, with 9 nucleotides matching TRBD1. The V gene end was trimmed by 1 base and the J gene end by 3 bases; junction bases not matched to a gene: 7. Per germline, CDR1 SEHNR and CDR2 FQNEAQ (reference sequence). The CDR3 covers 17 residues. CDR3 region: CASSLGFGQGHNQPQHF. CDR3 sequence (DNA): TGTGCCAGCAGCTTAGGCTTTGGACAGGGGCACAATCAGCCCCAGCATTTT.

The genes are TRBV6-5 and TRBJ1-3, with a possible D match to TRBD1 (5 bases). The CDR3 sequence is 14 residues long. The V end lost 6 bases, the J end lost 4 bases, and 13 bases lay between the germline ends. Germline CDR1 reads MNHEY; CDR2 reads SVGAGI. DNA for the CDR3: TGTGCCAGCAGCCTCGACAGAAGCGGAAACACCATATATTTT. This encodes CASSLDRSGNTIYF.

The chain joins TRBV5-6 to TRBJ1-2, with 7 positions matching TRBD1. From germline, CDR1 is SGHDT and CDR2 YYEEEE. There are 16 residues in the CDR3. Trimming removed 1 base from V and 5 bases from J; junction bases left unmatched: 11. Here the CDR3 reads CASSLFDPGQVYGYTF. In DNA form, the CDR3 reads TGTGCCAGCAGCTTGTTTGACCCTGGACAGGTGTATGGCTACACCTTC.

The J gene is TRBJ1-6, the V gene TRBV19; D is undetermined. The CDR3 loop spans 16 amino acids. The ends were cut back, 7 bases at V and 0 bases at J, with 13 bases in the middle. Germline V CDR1 and CDR2: LNHDA, SQIVND (reference sequence). CDR3 sequence (DNA): TGTGCCAGTACCGCCGGGAGGAGCTCCTATAATTCACCCCTCCACTTT. Residues: CASTAGRSSYNSPLHF.

Only one count was recorded for this clone. V and J are TRBV5-6 and TRBJ2-2, with TRBD1 matching over 7 bases. The CDR3 extends over 13 amino acids. Germline assignment: CDR1 SGHDT and CDR2 YYEEEE. V was pared by 4 bases and J by 7 bases, with 4 bases of the junction left unmatched. CDR3 sequence reads: CASSATGLGELFF. The DNA for the CDR3 is TGTGCCAGCAGCGCGACAGGGCTCGGGGAGCTGTTTTTT.

This chain uses TRBV5-5 with TRBJ2-1; TRBD1 is a possible D gene (5 bases). Trimming cost V 4 bases and J 2 bases, with 10 bases left between them. The germline V gene has CDR1 SGHKS and CDR2 YYEKEE (reference sequence). This CDR3 is 14 amino acids long. The CDR3 here is CASSNTRAYNEQFF. In DNA, the CDR3 is TGTGCCAGCAGCAATACCAGGGCCTACAATGAGCAGTTCTTC.

The chain combines TRBV19 with TRBJ1-4; the match to TRBD1 covers 9 bases. This CDR3 has 13 amino acids. Germline loops: CDR1 LNHDA, CDR2 SQIVND (reference sequence). The CDR3 is CGGEGQGNEKLFF. The CDR3 DNA is TGTGGGGGGGAGGGACAGGGAAATGAAAAACTGTTTTTT.